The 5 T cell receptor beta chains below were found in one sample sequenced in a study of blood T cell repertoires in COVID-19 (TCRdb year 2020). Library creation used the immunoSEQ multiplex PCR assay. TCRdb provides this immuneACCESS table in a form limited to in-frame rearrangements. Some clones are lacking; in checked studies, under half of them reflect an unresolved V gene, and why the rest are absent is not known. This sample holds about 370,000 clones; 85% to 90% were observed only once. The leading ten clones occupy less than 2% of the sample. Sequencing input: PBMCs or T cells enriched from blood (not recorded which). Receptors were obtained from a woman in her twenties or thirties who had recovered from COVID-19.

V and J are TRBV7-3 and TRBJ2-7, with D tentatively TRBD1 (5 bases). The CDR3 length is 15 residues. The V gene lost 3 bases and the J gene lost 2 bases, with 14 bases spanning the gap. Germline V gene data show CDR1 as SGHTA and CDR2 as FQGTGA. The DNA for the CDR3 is TGTGCCAGCAGCTTGGGAAGGGGAAAAGCCTACGAGCAGTACTTC. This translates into CASSLGRGKAYEQYF.

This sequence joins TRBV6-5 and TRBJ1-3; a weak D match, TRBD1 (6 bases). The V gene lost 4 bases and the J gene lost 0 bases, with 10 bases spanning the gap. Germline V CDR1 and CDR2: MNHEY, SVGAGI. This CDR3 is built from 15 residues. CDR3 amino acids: CASSWGQHSGNTIYF. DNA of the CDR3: TGTGCCAGCAGTTGGGGACAACACTCTGGAAACACCATATATTTT.

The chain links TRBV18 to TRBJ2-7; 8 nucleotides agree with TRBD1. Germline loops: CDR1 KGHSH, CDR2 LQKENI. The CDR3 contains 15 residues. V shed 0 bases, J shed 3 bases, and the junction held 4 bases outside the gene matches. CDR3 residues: CASSPPDRVNYEQYF. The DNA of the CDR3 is TGTGCCAGCTCACCACCGGACAGGGTCAACTACGAGCAGTACTTC.

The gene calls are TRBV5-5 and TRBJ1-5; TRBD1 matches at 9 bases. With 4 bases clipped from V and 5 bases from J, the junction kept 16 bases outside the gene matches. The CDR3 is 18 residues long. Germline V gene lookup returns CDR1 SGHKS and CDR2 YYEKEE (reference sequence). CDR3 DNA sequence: TGTGCCAGCAGCACCGGGACAGGGCCTTATTTGTTGTATCAGCCCCAGCATTTT. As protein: CASSTGTGPYLLYQPQHF.

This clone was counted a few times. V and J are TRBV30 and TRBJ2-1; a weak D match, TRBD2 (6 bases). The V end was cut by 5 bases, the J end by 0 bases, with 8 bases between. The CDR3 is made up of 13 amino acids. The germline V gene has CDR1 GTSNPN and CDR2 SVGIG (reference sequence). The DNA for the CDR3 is TGTGCCTGGGGACTAAACTCCTACAATGAGCAGTTCTTC. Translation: CAWGLNSYNEQFF.